These T cell receptor beta chains were read from a single sample in a study of Ad26.COV2.S vaccination and SARS-CoV-2 variants. Data came from immunoSEQ multiplex PCR; TCRdb stores just in-frame clones and leaves some out. This table holds about 220,000 clones, more than 75% found once. Sequences were derived from peripheral blood, sampled in a trial of Ad26.COV2.S vaccine versus placebo. The receptors stem from a person between 18 and 65 years old who received the Ad26.COV2.S COVID-19 vaccine or a placebo. Both conserved end residues are trimmed from each CDR3.

J gene: TRBJ1-1; V gene: TRBV9; CDR3 protein: ASSVGGHTEAF
J gene: TRBJ2-1; V gene: TRBV19; CDR3 protein: ASMIGTGGEGNEQF
J gene: TRBJ1-5; V gene: TRBV19; CDR3 protein: ASRPFSRDFNQPQH
J gene: TRBJ1-3; V gene: TRBV19; CDR3 protein: ASSTAPLTGSWTGNTIY
J gene: TRBJ2-1; V gene: TRBV5-1; CDR3 protein: ASSEVRNEQF
J gene: TRBJ1-3; V gene: TRBV28; CDR3 protein: ASSLGGISGNTIY
J gene: TRBJ2-3; V gene: TRBV28; CDR3 protein: ASTRGGLGDTQY
J gene: TRBJ2-7; V gene: TRBV7-2; CDR3 protein: ASSSIYEQY
J gene: TRBJ2-1; V gene: TRBV5-5; CDR3 protein: ASSRTQEIGGNEQF
J gene: TRBJ1-2; V gene: TRBV7-8; CDR3 protein: ASSGPGQGRTGYT
J gene: TRBJ2-3; V gene: TRBV7-3; CDR3 protein: ASSSLALRTDTQY
J gene: TRBJ2-7; V gene: TRBV6-1; CDR3 protein: ASSEVGQGFAEQY
J gene: TRBJ2-2; V gene: TRBV2; CDR3 protein: ASSDDAGELF
J gene: TRBJ2-3; V gene: TRBV18; CDR3 protein: ASSPELASDTQY
J gene: TRBJ2-5; V gene: TRBV7-2; CDR3 protein: ASSALGGETQY
J gene: TRBJ2-3; V gene: TRBV5-4; CDR3 protein: ASSGSPGDTQY
J gene: TRBJ2-3; V gene: TRBV4-2; CDR3 protein: ASSQVPVAGATDTQY
J gene: TRBJ2-3; V gene: TRBV15; CDR3 protein: ATSKAQGVSDTQY
J gene: TRBJ1-1; V gene: TRBV10-1; CDR3 protein: ASSSGTGGTEAF
J gene: TRBJ1-4; V gene: TRBV4-3; CDR3 protein: ASSLGVGDEKLF
J gene: TRBJ2-1; V gene: TRBV5-5; CDR3 protein: ASRDRVRADPYNEQF
J gene: TRBJ1-2; V gene: TRBV29-1; CDR3 protein: SVDQVYGYT
J gene: TRBJ2-1; V gene: TRBV19; CDR3 protein: ASRTGPNNEQF
J gene: TRBJ2-1; V gene: TRBV10-3; CDR3 protein: AISALAGGRDEQF
J gene: TRBJ1-2; V gene: TRBV11-3; CDR3 protein: ASSPRQGVGYT
J gene: TRBJ2-3; V gene: TRBV5-1; CDR3 protein: ASSLFGGREDTQY
J gene: TRBJ1-5; V gene: TRBV7-9; CDR3 protein: ASSLDVREPQH
J gene: TRBJ2-1; V gene: TRBV30; CDR3 protein: AWRALGNEQF
J gene: TRBJ2-7; V gene: TRBV7-6; CDR3 protein: ASSLYGTGAGYEQY
J gene: TRBJ2-1; V gene: TRBV11-3; CDR3 protein: ASSLEGGPYNEQF
J gene: TRBJ2-7; V gene: TRBV5-1; CDR3 protein: ASSPPPGARQGTYEQY
J gene: TRBJ2-5; V gene: TRBV7-2; CDR3 protein: ASRSRGGPTQY
J gene: TRBJ1-5; V gene: TRBV6-5; CDR3 protein: ASRPSGGRQPQH
J gene: TRBJ2-1; V gene: TRBV28; CDR3 protein: ASSPGVNEQF
J gene: TRBJ1-2; V gene: TRBV6-1; CDR3 protein: ASSDRGRTNYGYT
J gene: TRBJ2-1; V gene: TRBV28; CDR3 protein: ASSFDPQGSYNEQF
J gene: TRBJ1-6; V gene: TRBV9; CDR3 protein: ASSVERGQGDSPLH
J gene: TRBJ1-4; V gene: TRBV7-9; CDR3 protein: ASSQLEANEKLF
J gene: TRBJ2-4; V gene: TRBV6-1; CDR3 protein: ASSELSSGANKNIQY
J gene: TRBJ2-7; V gene: TRBV7-9; CDR3 protein: ASSPPWASGPVYEQY
J gene: TRBJ2-7; V gene: TRBV18; CDR3 protein: ASSPAGGFNEQY
J gene: TRBJ2-5; V gene: TRBV5-4; CDR3 protein: VTWKLGGPQETQY
J gene: TRBJ2-3; V gene: TRBV20-1; CDR3 protein: SASKDTQY
J gene: TRBJ1-4; V gene: TRBV5-1; CDR3 protein: ASSFWPAATNEKLF
J gene: TRBJ2-7; V gene: TRBV18; CDR3 protein: ASSPPGKYEQY
J gene: TRBJ1-5; V gene: TRBV7-9; CDR3 protein: ASSGTGPRGNQPQH
J gene: TRBJ1-2; V gene: TRBV28; CDR3 protein: ASTPNRDRGRYGYT
J gene: TRBJ2-3; V gene: TRBV3-1/TRBV3-2; CDR3 protein: ASSPGRLSDTQY
J gene: TRBJ2-5; V gene: TRBV10-3; CDR3 protein: AISESASRYQETQY
J gene: TRBJ2-7; V gene: TRBV29-1; CDR3 protein: SATGTAAYEQY
J gene: TRBJ2-7; V gene: TRBV30; CDR3 protein: AWSVGVGVAGYEQY
J gene: TRBJ2-1; V gene: TRBV21-1; CDR3 protein: ASSKALAFPYNEQF